The 14 T cell receptor beta chains below come from one sample, sequenced in a study of T cell clonality in common variable immunodeficiency. The repertoire was sequenced with immunoSEQ multiplex PCR; TCRdb's copy has only in-frame clones and lacks some. This table holds 50,000 to 55,000 clones with no singletons; the top ten claim about 1.8%. Input material: peripheral blood mononuclear cells. The receptors here all came from a person between 18 and 75 years old in good health.

This clone was observed a handful of times. The CDR3 extends 3 residues past the end of the read, so its final part is completed from the germline J gene. The chain combines TRBV29-1 with TRBJ2-3; TRBD2 matches at 7 bases. The CDR3 extends over 12 amino acids. Germline lookup yields CDR1 SQVTM and CDR2 ANQGSEA. The part of the CDR3 DNA that was read is TGCAGCGTTGGGGGGGGTGGTGAGACG. Translated: CSVGGGGET. Given in full, the CDR3 is CSVGGGGETQYF.

This clone was seen many times. The CDR3 end is not reached by the read, which stops 3 residues before it; the germline J gene fills it in. The gene calls are TRBV13 and TRBJ2-4; 8 positions match TRBD1. Unmatched junction bases numbered 6, after V lost 6 bases and J lost 2 bases. Germline V gives CDR1 PRHDT, CDR2 FYEKMQ (reference sequence). The CDR3 sequence is 15 residues long. The CDR3 loop is CASSDRGETKNIQYF. The CDR3 bases that were read are TGTGCCAGCAGTGACAGGGGCGAAACCAAAAACATT.

This clone was seen only a few times. Sequence at one end of the junction differs from germline and may be a read error. The read halts 3 residues ahead of the CDR3 end, with the missing end drawn from the germline J gene. Other DNA sequences of this sample code for an identical CDR3. The chain carries TRBV6-2 or TRBV6-3 and TRBJ1-3, with D unresolved. CDR3 size: 16 residues. CDR1 is MNHEY, CDR2 SVGEGT, per germline. The sequenced part of the CDR3 DNA is TGTGCCAGCAGTTCTCCCCGAGCGCGCTCTGGAAACACG. Its translation is CASSSPRARSGNT. The entire CDR3 reads CASSSPRARSGNTIYF.

This clone was recorded at least ten times. The CDR3 end falls 3 residues outside the read, so it is completed with the germline J gene. The sample has other DNA sequences that encode this CDR3 too. The chain has TRBV29-1 and TRBJ2-3; D may be TRBD1 (7 bases). The V end lost 6 bases, the J end lost 2 bases, and 12 bases lay between the germline ends. Germline V lookup: CDR1 SQVTM, CDR2 ANQGSEA. The CDR3 runs 13 residues. Partial CDR3 DNA: TGCAGCGTCGCGGGACAGAACACAGATACG. The encoded protein is CSVAGQNTDT. The CDR3 in full is CSVAGQNTDTQYF.

Of note for this clone: With the read ending 3 residues before the CDR3 end, the germline J gene is used to fill in that end. The V call is TRBV30, the J call TRBJ2-6; 13 nucleotides line up with TRBD2. CDR1 GTSNPN and CDR2 SVGIG come from the germline V gene (reference sequence). CDR3 length: 13 residues. The part of the CDR3 DNA that was read is TGTGCCTGGAGTCCGGGACTAGCGGGAGTC. It codes for CAWSPGLAGV. The entire CDR3 is CAWSPGLAGVLTF. Complete variable domain (other parts from reference TRBV30 and TRBJ2-6): SQTIHQWPATLVQPVGSPLSLECTVEGTSNPNLYWYRQAAGRGLQLLFYSVGIGQISSEVPQNLSASRPQDRQFILSSKKLLLSDSGFYLCAWSPGLAGVLTFGAGSRLTVL.

Turning to this clone: Coverage ceases 3 residues before the CDR3 finishes, and the germline J gene fills in the end. This chain joins TRBV6-2 or TRBV6-3 and TRBJ2-1; 9 positions agree with TRBD2. The V segment lost 0 bases and the J segment 8 bases; nucleotides outside the gene matches: 8. CDR3 length: 16 amino acids. The V gene's germline CDR1 is MNHEY and CDR2 SVGEGT. The CDR3 bases that were read are TGTGCCAGCAGTTACTCGGTAGCGGGGGTGGAGGATGAG. This translates into CASSYSVAGVEDE. The complete CDR3 reads CASSYSVAGVEDEQFF.

This clone was observed many times. The chain's CDR3 is CASSPESRTVSYGYTF. The DNA read from the CDR3 is TGTGCCAGCAGTCCCGAATCCCGGACAGTTTCTTATGGC. V gene TRBV6-2 or TRBV6-3 combines with J gene TRBJ1-2, with a weak D call TRBD1 (6 bases). The read ends 3 residues early relative to the CDR3; the germline J gene fills the gap. Germline CDR1 and CDR2: MNHEY and SVGEGT. V dropped 5 bases and J dropped 5 bases, with 21 bases sitting between them. The length of the CDR3 is 16 residues.

This clone came up many times. Coverage ceases 3 residues before the CDR3 finishes, and the germline J gene fills in the end. This chain joins TRBV18 and TRBJ1-1; 7 bases line up with TRBD1. The germline V gene has CDR1 KGHSH and CDR2 LQKENI. Germline trimming cut 4 bases from V and 6 bases from J; bases unmatched to any gene: 5. This CDR3 region has 13 residues. The CDR3 DNA, read in part, is TGTGCCAGCTCACGAACAGGGGACGCTGAA. The encoded protein is CASSRTGDAE. The CDR3 in its entirety is CASSRTGDAEAFF.

There are a few counts of this clone. The read terminates 3 residues ahead of where the CDR3 ends, so the germline J gene completes it. V and J are TRBV6-4 and TRBJ1-1, with unresolved D. V was cut by 2 bases and J by 6 bases, with 10 bases left in between. The CDR3 contains 13 residues. CDR1 is MRHNA and CDR2 is SNTAGT in the germline V gene. The sequenced CDR3 bases are TGTGCCAGCAGTGACGGGCGGGGTTCTGAA. Translating it yields CASSDGRGSE. The complete CDR3 protein is CASSDGRGSEAFF.

Ten or more counts support this clone. The read finishes 3 residues shy of the CDR3 end, and the germline J gene is used to complete it. The chain has TRBV20-1 and TRBJ1-2; 7 positions agree with TRBD1. The V gene's germline CDR1 is DFQATT and CDR2 SNEGSKA (reference sequence). V shed 3 bases and J 3 bases; nucleotides not matched to a gene: 10. CDR3 size: 15 residues. The CDR3 reads CSARLRGPLHYGYTF. The DNA read from the CDR3 is TGCAGTGCTAGGTTAAGGGGGCCCCTGCACTATGGC.

This clone came up many times. The CDR3 is cut off 3 residues early in the read; its end comes from the germline J gene. J is TRBJ2-2 and V is TRBV7-2; D is unresolved. The CDR3 extends over 11 amino acids. Germline CDR1 and CDR2: SGHTA and FQGNSA. V was trimmed by 2 bases and J by 9 bases, leaving 4 bases between them. The part of the CDR3 DNA that was read is TGTGCCAGCAGCTTAATCAGGGAG. Translated, it gives CASSLIRE. The whole CDR3 protein is CASSLIRELFF.

There are many counts of this clone. The CDR3 end lies 3 residues beyond the end of the read and is filled in from the germline J gene. The V call is TRBV5-1, the J call TRBJ2-3; 12 nucleotides match TRBD2. After removal of 3 bases from V and 4 bases from J, the junction contained 3 bases not matched to a gene. Per germline, CDR1 SGHRS and CDR2 YFSETQ. The CDR3 is made up of 15 amino acids. Partial CDR3 DNA: TGCGCCAGCAGCTCACTAGCGGGGGGAGCAGATACG. Residues: CASSSLAGGADT. The whole CDR3 region reads CASSSLAGGADTQYF. Full variable domain (outside the CDR3, taken from reference TRBV5-1 and TRBJ2-3): KAGVTQTPRYLIKTRGQQVTLSCSPISGHRSVSWYQQTPGQGLQFLFEYFSETQRNKGNFPGRFSGRQFSNSRSEMNVSTLELGDSALYLCASSSLAGGADTQYFGPGTRLTVL.

In this sample, this clone turned up a few times. The covered CDR3 bases are TGCGCCAGCAGCCCCAACAGCGGCGACTACGAG. Its protein is CASSPNSGDYE. The complete CDR3 protein is CASSPNSGDYEQYF. The rearrangement uses TRBV5-1 and TRBJ2-7; TRBD2 is a possible D gene (5 bases). The read stops 3 residues short of the end of the CDR3; the missing end is completed from the germline J gene. This CDR3 contains 14 residues. Per germline, CDR1 SGHRS and CDR2 YFSETQ. Between the trimmed V and J ends, which lost 4 bases and 3 bases, there was a span of 14 bases.

This clone was observed many times. The read terminates 3 residues ahead of where the CDR3 ends, so the germline J gene completes it. The chain is built from TRBV30 and TRBJ2-2, with 11 bases lining up with TRBD1. The germline V gene encodes CDR1 GTSNPN and CDR2 SVGIG (reference sequence). V dropped 5 bases and J dropped 3; count of bases not matched to a gene: 8. The CDR3 has 16 residues. CDR3: CAWRDRGFRDTGELFF. The DNA read from the CDR3 is TGTGCCTGGCGGGACAGGGGGTTTCGTGACACCGGGGAG.